The 11 T cell receptor beta chains below come from one sample, sequenced in a study of brain metastases from non-small cell lung cancer. Generated by immunoSEQ multiplex PCR, the TCRdb table keeps only in-frame clones and is missing some. The sample lists some 2,500 clones; approximately 81% were seen once. The sequencing input was primary lung tumor tissue. These receptors all come from a donor aged 40 or over with non-small cell lung cancer.

The chain recombines TRBV18 with TRBJ2-5; 10 nucleotides align to TRBD2. Germline CDR1 KGHSH, CDR2 LQKENI. This CDR3 spans 19 amino acids. Losses at the gene ends were 4 bases for V and 8 bases for J; bases not matched to a gene: 22. The CDR3 is CASSLSGSVASGSWETQYF. The CDR3 DNA reads TGTGCCAGCTCACTCTCAGGGTCGGTGGCTAGCGGGAGCTGGGAAACCCAGTACTTC.

The chain recombines TRBV18 with TRBJ2-7; maybe TRBD2 (7 bases). The V end lost 3 bases, the J end lost 6 bases, and 12 bases lay between the germline ends. This CDR3 has 13 amino acids. Germline CDR1 and CDR2: KGHSH and LQKENI. This CDR3 reads CASSPGGLGEQYV. Written as DNA, the CDR3 is TGTGCCAGCTCACCCGGGGGGCTGGGCGAGCAGTACGTC.

This sequence joins TRBV10-3 and TRBJ2-6; D remains ambiguous. The length of the CDR3 is 14 residues. Germline V gives CDR1 ENHRY, CDR2 SYGVKD. V dropped 3 bases and J dropped 1 base, with 4 bases sitting between them. In nucleotides, the CDR3 is TGTGCCATCAGTGAATATTCTGGGGCCAACGTCCTGACTTTC. As protein: CAISEYSGANVLTF.

The chain carries TRBV3-1 (or the pseudogene TRBV3-2) and TRBJ1-2; a possible D gene is TRBD1 (5 bases). This CDR3 contains 15 residues. Germline CDR1 is LGHDT and CDR2 is YNNKEL (reference sequence). Deletions cut 5 bases from V and 4 bases from J, with 17 bases between. CDR3 bases: TGTGCCAGCAGCGCACCGGGACGGTCGGGCTATGGCTACACCTTC. Amino acid sequence: CASSAPGRSGYGYTF.

This chain connects TRBV30 to TRBJ1-2; no clear D gene. V gave up 0 bases and J gave up 3 bases, with 5 bases separating them. There are 12 residues in the CDR3. CDR1 GTSNPN and CDR2 SVGIG come from the germline V gene (reference sequence). As DNA, the CDR3 is TGTGCCTGGAGTGTGGAAGACTATGGCTACACCTTC. It specifies CAWSVEDYGYTF.

This rearrangement joins TRBV7-6 to TRBJ2-1; D is uncertain. CDR1 and CDR2 (germline): SGHVS, FNYEAQ. V was pared by 5 bases and J by 6 bases, with 17 bases between. This CDR3 region has 15 residues. DNA for the CDR3: TGTGCCAGCAGCCTCACGGGTAAGGTTAGCAATGAGCAGTTCTTC. Translated: CASSLTGKVSNEQFF.

Of note for this clone: The same CDR3 is also encoded by other DNA sequences in this sample. The J gene is TRBJ2-5, the V gene TRBV7-2; D tentatively reads TRBD1 or TRBD2 (5 bases each). Trimming removed 1 base at V and 2 bases at J, with 23 bases between. The CDR3 has 19 residues. Germline V gene sequence: CDR1 SGHTA, CDR2 FQGNSA. CDR3 in amino acids: CASSLVVRARGTTQETQYF. The CDR3 region has the DNA TGTGCCAGCAGCTTAGTCGTCAGGGCGAGGGGTACGACGCAAGAGACCCAGTACTTC.

In its sample, this clone was seen once. The chain is built from TRBV15 and TRBJ2-3, with 13 nucleotides matching TRBD2. The V and J ends lost 0 bases and 0 bases, in that order; junction bases with no gene match: 6. The CDR3 totals 19 residues. Germline CDR1 reads LNHNV; CDR2 reads YYDKDF (reference sequence). The CDR3 nucleotides read TGTGCCACCAGCAGAGATTCGGGACTAGCGGGGCCTAGCACAGATACGCAGTATTTT. Translated: CATSRDSGLAGPSTDTQYF.

The rearrangement joins TRBV5-6 to TRBJ1-1; 7 nucleotides agree with TRBD1. In germline, CDR1 is SGHDT, CDR2 YYEEEE. V gave up 4 bases and J gave up 0 bases; unmatched junction bases: 6. This CDR3 has 15 amino acids. The CDR3 DNA is TGTGCCAGCAGCGGACCCGGGACAGTGAACACTGAAGCTTTCTTT. Its protein product is CASSGPGTVNTEAFF.

V is TRBV20-1 and J is TRBJ1-2; no reliable D call. Trimming pared 6 bases from V and 8 bases from J, leaving 13 bases between. The germline V gene has CDR1 DFQATT and CDR2 SNEGSKA (reference sequence). The CDR3 runs 11 residues. The CDR3 protein is CSAKEAPGYTF. The CDR3 DNA follows: TGCAGTGCCAAGGAGGCGCCCGGCTACACCTTC.

The V and J genes are TRBV7-6 and TRBJ2-3, with TRBD1 matching over 10 bases. This CDR3 comprises 15 residues. CDR1 and CDR2 from the germline V gene are SGHVS and FNYEAQ. V shed 5 bases and J 5 bases; nucleotides not matched to a gene: 7. The CDR3 protein is CASSPGTGAGDTQYF. For the CDR3, the DNA is TGTGCCAGCAGCCCCGGGACAGGGGCTGGAGATACGCAGTATTTT. Complete variable domain (other parts from reference TRBV7-6 and TRBJ2-3): GAGVSQSPRYKVTKRGQDVALRCDPISGHVSLYWYRQALGQGPEFLTYFNYEAQQDKSGLPNDRFSAERPEGSISTLTIQRTEQRDSAMYRCASSPGTGAGDTQYFGPGTRLTVL.